The sequence of this T cell receptor beta chain was determined in a study of cytomegalovirus exposure and HLA in healthy donors (dated by TCRdb to the late 2010s). Context from the whole study: An earlier analysis of a few hundred of the donors reported about 300 Gb of sequence data and around 110 million unique TCR beta sequences obtained from some 200 million T cells. An early release covering roughly 600 HLA-typed donors comprised approximately 290 gigabases of sequencing data and some 79 million unique TCR sequences. Of the 300 to 500 genotyped donors, roughly 80% were placed in the genetic ancestry cluster associated with self-reported Caucasian donors. The study aimed to test whether signatures of past pathogen exposure could be identified by cataloging public T cell receptors. Using immunosequencing, the study profiled T cell repertoires from 550 to 750 subjects and related those repertoires to cytomegalovirus serostatus. Along with the 666-subject first cohort, a separate validation cohort of some 130 different subjects was used. High-throughput TCR immunosequencing, statistical association of individual TCRs with disease status, and machine learning were combined to predict cytomegalovirus infection status. A later analysis re-examined previously published TCR beta repertoires from more than 550 donors and added high-resolution HLA genotyping to investigate patterns of TCR occurrence. The later analysis used no new phenotypic data to find candidate immune exposures, relying instead on TCR beta sequences and their occurrence across donors. An earlier analysis of around 580 of the donors used high-throughput TCR beta sequencing to judge whether each TCR beta V gene segment behaved as functional or pseudogenic. Donor age, sex, ethnicity and CMV serostatus were collected together with the repertoire data. A later genetic analysis used genome-wide SNP genotypes for about 60% of the roughly 700 donors, treating that subset as a discovery cohort. All discovery cohort repertoires had been generated on a single sequencing platform. HLA typing included class I and class II loci at four-digit resolution. Typing coverage differed by locus: A, B, C, DRB1 and DQB1 were typed in roughly 629-630 donors, DQA1 in roughly 500, DPA1 in some 600, and DPB1 in around 440. Because of strong linkage in the cohort, 4 to 6 DR-DQ haplotypes were treated as single units for association and clustering. Across 300 to 500 genotyped donors of the cohort, an average of approximately 220,000 unique TCR beta nucleotide sequences per donor were sequenced, and roughly 20% of those sequences were non-productive. Study-wide findings and limitations: A later analysis found that TCR association rates varied across HLA loci, with DRB1 alleles showing the most associated TCRs and HLA-C alleles the fewest. Immune exposure information for the cohort was limited to CMV serostatus. In the study, about 150 TCR beta chains were listed as associated with cytomegalovirus. An earlier analysis of roughly 570 of the donors showed that most TCR beta V segments appeared in productive rearrangements either about 87% or about 30% of the time, which broadly matched IMGT annotations. According to a later analysis, most CMV-associated TCR beta chains appeared to be HLA-restricted, and the HLA associations seemed to be driven largely by CMV exposure. In a later analysis, HLA-associated TCR beta chains were found to be more clonally expanded and to have lower generation probabilities than equally common non-associated chains. A later analysis associated 15,000 to 20,000 TCR beta sequences with specific HLA alleles at a false discovery rate of 0.05. The sequencing pipeline was judged likely to have produced a cluster of highly shared sequence variants as a technical artifact. When HLA alleles, especially DR and DQ, strongly co-occurred, attributing TCR associations to individual alleles was difficult. According to the authors, the approach could potentially be generalized to other disease states and immunological phenotypes. A later genetic analysis reported fewer N-insertions in productive TCRs among donors in an Asian-associated ancestry cluster than the roughly 700-donor mean. Linkage disequilibrium might explain the correlated functional status among segregating V segments, but an unknown experimental factor could not be excluded. Some 15 rarely observed V segments, including chromosome 9 orphons, were excluded from the earlier analysis of approximately 500 of the donors because counts were too low. HLA typing was unavailable for some donors at each locus, so association tests used only the typed subset. The presence/absence analyses assumed that sequencing depth was roughly uniform across donors, and that assumption may not be true. Most TCR sequences were seen in very few donors, while some public TCRs were found in many individuals. The cohort was sequenced for TCR beta chains only, and without alpha or paired-chain data the features that could be detected were limited. A later genetic analysis associated a missense DCLRE1C variant with V-gene and J-gene trimming of TCR beta chains, and an independent cohort replicated the association. Some IMGT-functional V segments, including TRBV6-2 and TRBV6-3, could not be told apart with the 87-base-pair reads, so those segments were excluded. The classifier was reported to diagnose cytomegalovirus status with high specificity and sensitivity in both the original and validation cohorts. A few of the identified cytomegalovirus-associated TCR beta chains were confirmed in vitro to be specific for cytomegalovirus antigens. According to a later analysis, parvovirus B19, influenza, CMV and Epstein-Barr virus appeared linked to several top co-occurrence clusters. A further reported finding was that TCR beta sequences accurately predicted the HLA-A and HLA-B alleles for most subjects in the first cohort.

The library was prepared using the immunoSEQ multiplex PCR assay. For the multiplex PCR, a mixture combining 60 forward primers for TCR Vbeta segments and 13 reverse primers for TCR Jbeta segments was used. The CDR3 region of rearranged TCR beta genes was amplified from genomic DNA by a multiplex PCR assay. Amplified TCR beta libraries were sequenced as 87-base-pair reads on the Illumina HiSeq System. Concerning the study's data processing: Across the 700 or so repertoires, a later analysis counted roughly 84 million unique TCR beta chains, some 11 million of which were shared by at least two donors. To remove PCR and sequencing errors, raw reads were error-corrected and collapsed into unique sequences using a nearest-neighbor algorithm that merged closely related sequences. Alignment of CDR3 sequences to IMGT reference sequences was used to assign V, D and J gene segments. For a sequence to be retained, a match of at least six nucleotides to both a V gene segment and a J gene segment was required. A rearrangement was called productive if the CDR3 had no stop codons and remained in frame with V and J, and every other rearrangement was called non-productive. CDR3 was defined according to IMGT convention as the region running from the second conserved V-encoded cysteine to the conserved J-encoded phenylalanine. The earlier analysis of some 580 of the donors excluded any sequence lacking an unambiguous match to a single V gene segment. In an earlier analysis of 587 of the donors, V segments were called functional above 56.7% productive rearrangements and were called segregating when the between-donor standard deviation exceeded 5%. To diagnose cytomegalovirus status from the catalog of TCR beta chain sequences, a statistical classification framework was built. In a later analysis, TCR nucleotide sequences were compared against IMGT/GENE-DB human TR gene sequences so that V and J genes could be assigned. The TCRdist pipeline was used in a later analysis to assign CDR3 sequences and most-parsimonious VDJ recombination scenarios. In a later analysis, each TCR beta chain was defined by its CDR3 amino acid sequence together with its V-gene family, and reads lacking a unique V-gene family were excluded. As a way to deal with suspected cross-contamination and a sequencing artifact, a later analysis dropped under 600 nucleotide sequences that were highly shared and had low generation probability. For each public chain, a later analysis derived a clonal expansion index from normalized ranks of inferred template counts within each repertoire. Generation probabilities in a later analysis came from a VDJ recombination model fitted to out-of-frame rearrangements, and those results were checked against IGoR. In a later analysis, TCR-TCR, TCR-HLA and TCR-CMV co-occurrence was scored with hypergeometric tests, and a repertoire-size bias correction was applied to TCR pairs. In a later analysis, false discovery rates were estimated by permuting HLA or CMV assignments 20 times. In a later analysis, co-occurring TCRs were grouped using DBSCAN, with TCRdist sequence similarity added in when clustering inside HLA-allele-positive subsets. Co-occurrence clustering excluded repertoires with fewer than 30,000 or more than 120,000 public chains, plus five with anomalous nucleotide sharing. TCRdb re-hosts the immuneACCESS table, in-frame sequences only. Its copies lack some clones; in the studies checked, an unresolved V gene accounts for under half of them, and the cause for the rest is not known. V and J calls and clone size are given by that table; D and trimming were obtained from the DNA. Counted in this sample were some 130,000 clones; around 79% of them appeared once. Approximately 4% of the sample is in the top ten clones.

This clone was counted a few times. Its binding antigen is unknown. No base quality values were provided; no much bigger clone lies one nucleotide off. CDR1 and CDR2, looked up from the germline V gene, are SQVTM and ANQGSEA. CDR3 length: 11 amino acids, cysteine to phenylalanine. Of the read, only the CDR3 DNA is kept; its 33 bases are in frame from base 1. Cut back by 7 bases and 8 bases, the V and J ends lie 14 bases apart. The cohort was made up of 650 to 700 healthy bone marrow donors. All cohort members were sampled while nominally healthy, although unrecorded immune exposures were likely present. The donor tested CMV seronegative and was one of the 352 seronegative cohort members. Every donor gave a peripheral blood sample, and the peripheral blood mononuclear cells from that sample were used for TCR beta sequencing. Genomic DNA was extracted from the blood cell samples with the Qiagen DNeasy Blood Extraction Kit.

Sequences were obtained from PBMCs. Here the chain combines TRBV29-1 and TRBJ1-1; the D gene identity is not certain. The clonotype comes from a male donor in good health and CMV-seronegative. The nucleotides are TGCAGCGGGGTCCCCTCTAGGGAAGCTTTCTTT. Its product reads: CSGVPSREAFF. The variable domain in full, with residues beyond the CDR3 obtained from the reference TRBV29-1 and TRBJ1-1 genes, is SAVISQKPSRDICQRGTSLTIQCQVDSQVTMMFWYRQQPGQSLTLIATANQGSEATYESGFVIDKFPISRPNLTFSTLTVSNMSPEDSSIYLCSGVPSREAFFGQGTRLTVV.